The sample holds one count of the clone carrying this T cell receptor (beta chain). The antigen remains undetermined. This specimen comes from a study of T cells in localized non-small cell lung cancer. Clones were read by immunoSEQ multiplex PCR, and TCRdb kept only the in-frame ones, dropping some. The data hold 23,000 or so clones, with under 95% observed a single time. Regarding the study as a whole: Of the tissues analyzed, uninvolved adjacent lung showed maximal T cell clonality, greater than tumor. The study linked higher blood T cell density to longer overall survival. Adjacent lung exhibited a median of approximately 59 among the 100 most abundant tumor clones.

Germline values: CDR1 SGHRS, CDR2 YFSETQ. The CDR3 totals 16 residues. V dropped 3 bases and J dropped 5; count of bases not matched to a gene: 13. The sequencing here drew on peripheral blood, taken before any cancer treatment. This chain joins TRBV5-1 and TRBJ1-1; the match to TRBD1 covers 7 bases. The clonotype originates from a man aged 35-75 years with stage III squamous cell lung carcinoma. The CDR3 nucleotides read TGCGCCAGCAGCTCGGGACAGCTGGTGGTTGGGACTGAAGCTTTCTTT. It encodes CASSSGQLVVGTEAFF.